The 3 T cell receptor beta chains below were found in one sample sequenced in a study of beta chain features in type 1 diabetes. Study results and limitations: Shortening of TCRB CDR3s, moderate but significant, appeared in all four CD4+ subsets of Type 1 diabetes patients.

The entirety of the isolated RNA underwent reverse transcription, so expressed TCRB transcripts were sequenced. Some clones are missing from TCRdb's copy, which holds only in-frame ones; the method was immunoSEQ multiplex PCR. The sample records 300,000 to 350,000 clones, roughly 9% being singletons. These receptors' antigens are unknown. The sequencing input was central memory CD4+ T cells from blood. Receptor source: a man aged 25-40 years with type 1 diabetes.

This clone has more than one count but fewer than ten. For the CDR3, the DNA is TGTGCCAGCAGTGACCCAGGGGGCCTTAATGAGCAGTTCTTC. Encoded protein: CASSDPGGLNEQFF. This chain joins TRBV25-1 and TRBJ2-1, with TRBD1 matching 8 bases. From germline, CDR1 is MGHDK and CDR2 SYGVNS. J was trimmed by 7 bases and V by 3 bases; bases with no gene match: 5. The CDR3 is made up of 14 amino acids.

The table lists this clone with many counts. Other DNA sequences from this sample encode an identical CDR3 as well. The V gene is TRBV6-5, the J gene TRBJ1-3, with D perhaps matching TRBD1 (6 bases). Trimming took off 6 bases at V and 2 bases at J, with 8 bases between the two ends. The CDR3 spans 13 residues. CDR1 and CDR2 from the germline V gene are MNHEY and SVGAGI. CDR3 DNA: TGTGCCAGCAGACAGGGTACTGGAAACACCATATATTTT. It yields the protein CASRQGTGNTIYF.

This clone has only a few counts. The chain employs TRBV2 and TRBJ2-2; 8 bases agree with TRBD2. The CDR3 is 14 residues long. The V segment lost 6 bases and the J segment 7 bases; nucleotides outside the gene matches: 7. Germline-derived CDR1 and CDR2 are SNHLY and FYNNEI. This CDR3 reads CASRIAGSVGELFF. The DNA of the CDR3 is TGTGCCAGCAGGATAGCGGGATCTGTCGGGGAGCTGTTTTTT.